Listed below are T cell receptor beta chains from one sample, sequenced in a study of type 1 regulatory T cells. From the reads, TCRdb called clonotypes with MiXCR, one entry per CDR3 protein. This repertoire shows roughly 21,000 distinct CDR3 sequences, less than 50% found once; its top ten account for under 5%. Their specific antigens are unknown. The source material was cultured T cells, either the whole culture or a sorted T cell fraction (not recorded which). Receptors were obtained from a human donor in good health. Each CDR3 is given with its conserved first and last residue. A D gene is named only where the DNA matches it firmly. A row's size may be missing; if present it is once, few, many or a size class.

.	TRBV11-3	.	TRBJ2-2	TGTGCCAGCAGTGGCCCGTGGGGTAGTCTAGGCGGGGAGCTGTTTTTT	CASSGPWGSLGGELFF
few	TRBV12-3/TRBV12-4	TRBD1	TRBJ1-5	TGTGCCAGCAGTGTGGGACAGGGTAACAATCAGCCCCAGCATTTT	CASSVGQGNNQPQHF
.	TRBV20-1	.	TRBJ2-2	TGCAGTGCTAGAGATCTCTCAGGGCCATCGAACACCGGGGAGCTGTTTTTT	CSARDLSGPSNTGELFF
many	TRBV6-5	.	TRBJ2-6	TGTGCCAGCAGTTATATCGGGGCTGGGGCCAACGTCCTGACTTTC	CASSYIGAGANVLTF
.	TRBV2	.	TRBJ2-3	TGTGCCAGCAGTGTCAGAGATACGCAGTATTTT	CASSVRDTQYF
medium-sized	TRBV7-9	.	TRBJ1-1	TGTGCCAGCAGCTTGACAGCCTTGAACACTGAAGCTTTCTTT	CASSLTALNTEAFF
once	TRBV30	.	TRBJ1-1	TGTGCCTCCTACCGGGGGAACACTGAAGCTTTCTTT	CASYRGNTEAFF
.	TRBV30	.	TRBJ1-3	TGTGCCTGGAGTGTTGGGCAGGGTGTTGGAAACACCATATATTTT	CAWSVGQGVGNTIYF
.	TRBV7-2	TRBD1	TRBJ1-2	TGTGCCAGCAGCTACGGACAGGGTTATGGCTACACCTTC	CASSYGQGYGYTF
medium-sized	TRBV5-1	.	TRBJ2-5	TGCGCCAGCAGCTTGGCCGGGTTGCCCTCGGAGACCCAGTACTTC	CASSLAGLPSETQYF
medium-sized	TRBV27	.	TRBJ1-2	TGTGCCAGCAGCTACCTCACAGGGACGGGATTCTATGGCTACACCTTC	CASSYLTGTGFYGYTF
medium-sized	TRBV6-2/TRBV6-3	.	TRBJ1-2	TGTGCCAGCAGCGTCGGATCCTATGGCTACACCTTC	CASSVGSYGYTF
.	TRBV7-9	.	TRBJ1-5	TGTGCCAGCAGCCTCGGAGGGACCCAGCGGCCCCAGCATTTT	CASSLGGTQRPQHF
.	TRBV5-1	.	TRBJ1-1	TGCGCCAGCAGTCCTACGGGCCGGGGGGAGGAGACTGAAGCTTTCTTT	CASSPTGRGEETEAFF
few	TRBV20-1	TRBD2	TRBJ2-3	TGCAGTGCTGAGATAGCGGGGGCCCTTGGAGATACGCAGTATTTT	CSAEIAGALGDTQYF
medium-sized	TRBV12-3/TRBV12-4	.	TRBJ1-3	TGTGCCAGCAGTTTTACCTCTGGAAACACCATATATTTT	CASSFTSGNTIYF
few	TRBV20-1	TRBD1	TRBJ1-2	TGCAGTGCTCCTAGGACAGGCGCTACTAACTATGGCTACACCTTC	CSAPRTGATNYGYTF
few	TRBV6-1	TRBD1	TRBJ2-3	TGTGCCAGCAGTTGGACAGGGTTTAACACAGATACGCAGTATTTT	CASSWTGFNTDTQYF
.	TRBV10-3	TRBD1	TRBJ2-7	TGTGCCATCAGGCCCGGGACAGGGTACGAGCAGTACTTC	CAIRPGTGYEQYF
.	TRBV12-5	.	TRBJ1-2	TGTGCTAGTGGTTTCAGCGGCCGGACAGCTAACTATGGCTACACCTTC	CASGFSGRTANYGYTF
.	TRBV20-1	TRBD1	TRBJ2-7	TGCAGTGCTAGAGACAGGGGGAAGGGACCGCTCAGCGAGCAGTACTTC	CSARDRGKGPLSEQYF
.	TRBV5-1	.	TRBJ2-1	TGCGCCAGCAGCTTGGCGGCAGCGGTGGGGAATGAGCAGTTCTTC	CASSLAAAVGNEQFF
medium-sized	TRBV13	.	TRBJ2-5	TGTGCCAGCCTCTCCAGGGGCCAGGCGGGGAAGACCCAGTACTTC	CASLSRGQAGKTQYF
few	TRBV6-1	.	TRBJ2-6	TGTGCCAGCAGTGTGGCAGGATCCTCTGGGGCCAACGTCCTGACTTTC	CASSVAGSSGANVLTF
.	TRBV28	.	TRBJ1-1	TGTGCCAGCAGCCAAAGGGTTCCCACTGAAGCTTTCTTT	CASSQRVPTEAFF
.	TRBV9	.	TRBJ2-2	TGTACCAGCAGCGTAGTTGGGGCGGGCACCGGGGAGCTGTTTTTT	CTSSVVGAGTGELFF
.	TRBV5-1	TRBD2	TRBJ2-7	TGCGCCAGCAGCTCGGGACTAGCGGGGGTCGAGGAGCAGTACTTC	CASSSGLAGVEEQYF